This T cell receptor beta chain appears in the sequencing data of a study of T cells in Graves' hyperthyroidism and ophthalmopathy. Study findings and constraints: Clonotypes that were expanded in thyroid above 0.001 mostly appeared in blood too. Separation of ophthalmopathy from stable hyperthyroidism was achieved by a 13 V-J model.

RNA transcripts gave rise to amplified TCR beta CDR3 regions. When the TCR CDR3 underwent first-round RT-PCR, the HTBI primer set was used. TCRdb ran MiXCR on the multiplex PCR reads and lists one entry per CDR3 protein. Found here are fewer than 650,000 distinct CDR3 sequences, approximately 15% of them singletons; the top ten hold 5% to 7%. This clonotype was detected only a few times. Its antigen remains unknown. This may stem from a read error, because a much larger clone lies one nucleotide away. Sequenced: blood. This TCR was recovered from a woman younger than 45 with Graves' hyperthyroidism that later progressed to Graves' ophthalmopathy.

The CDR3 DNA follows: TGTGCCAGCGGCTCACCGGCGGAGGAGACCCAGTACTTC. Residues: CASGSPAEETQYF. The chain combines TRBV11-2 with TRBJ2-5; D unresolved. The germline gives CDR1 SGHAT, CDR2 FQNNGV. CDR3 length: 13 residues. Deletions cut 8 bases from V and 5 bases from J, with 15 bases between.